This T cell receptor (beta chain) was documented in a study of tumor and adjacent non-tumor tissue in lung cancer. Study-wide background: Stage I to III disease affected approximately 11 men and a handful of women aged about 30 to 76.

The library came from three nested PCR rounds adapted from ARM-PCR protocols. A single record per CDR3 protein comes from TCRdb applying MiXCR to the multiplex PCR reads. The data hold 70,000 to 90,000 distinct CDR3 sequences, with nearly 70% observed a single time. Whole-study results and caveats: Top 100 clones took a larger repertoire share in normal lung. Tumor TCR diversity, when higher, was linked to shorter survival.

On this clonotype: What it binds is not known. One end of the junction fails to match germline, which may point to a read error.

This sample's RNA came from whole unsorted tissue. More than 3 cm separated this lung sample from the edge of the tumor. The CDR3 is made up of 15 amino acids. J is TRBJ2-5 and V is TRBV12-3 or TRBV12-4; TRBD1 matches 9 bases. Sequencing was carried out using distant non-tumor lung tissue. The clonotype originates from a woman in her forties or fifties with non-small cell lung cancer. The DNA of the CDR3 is TGTACCAGCAGTTTCCGGGACAGGGCTGTGGAGACCCACTACTTC. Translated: CTSSFRDRAVETHYF.